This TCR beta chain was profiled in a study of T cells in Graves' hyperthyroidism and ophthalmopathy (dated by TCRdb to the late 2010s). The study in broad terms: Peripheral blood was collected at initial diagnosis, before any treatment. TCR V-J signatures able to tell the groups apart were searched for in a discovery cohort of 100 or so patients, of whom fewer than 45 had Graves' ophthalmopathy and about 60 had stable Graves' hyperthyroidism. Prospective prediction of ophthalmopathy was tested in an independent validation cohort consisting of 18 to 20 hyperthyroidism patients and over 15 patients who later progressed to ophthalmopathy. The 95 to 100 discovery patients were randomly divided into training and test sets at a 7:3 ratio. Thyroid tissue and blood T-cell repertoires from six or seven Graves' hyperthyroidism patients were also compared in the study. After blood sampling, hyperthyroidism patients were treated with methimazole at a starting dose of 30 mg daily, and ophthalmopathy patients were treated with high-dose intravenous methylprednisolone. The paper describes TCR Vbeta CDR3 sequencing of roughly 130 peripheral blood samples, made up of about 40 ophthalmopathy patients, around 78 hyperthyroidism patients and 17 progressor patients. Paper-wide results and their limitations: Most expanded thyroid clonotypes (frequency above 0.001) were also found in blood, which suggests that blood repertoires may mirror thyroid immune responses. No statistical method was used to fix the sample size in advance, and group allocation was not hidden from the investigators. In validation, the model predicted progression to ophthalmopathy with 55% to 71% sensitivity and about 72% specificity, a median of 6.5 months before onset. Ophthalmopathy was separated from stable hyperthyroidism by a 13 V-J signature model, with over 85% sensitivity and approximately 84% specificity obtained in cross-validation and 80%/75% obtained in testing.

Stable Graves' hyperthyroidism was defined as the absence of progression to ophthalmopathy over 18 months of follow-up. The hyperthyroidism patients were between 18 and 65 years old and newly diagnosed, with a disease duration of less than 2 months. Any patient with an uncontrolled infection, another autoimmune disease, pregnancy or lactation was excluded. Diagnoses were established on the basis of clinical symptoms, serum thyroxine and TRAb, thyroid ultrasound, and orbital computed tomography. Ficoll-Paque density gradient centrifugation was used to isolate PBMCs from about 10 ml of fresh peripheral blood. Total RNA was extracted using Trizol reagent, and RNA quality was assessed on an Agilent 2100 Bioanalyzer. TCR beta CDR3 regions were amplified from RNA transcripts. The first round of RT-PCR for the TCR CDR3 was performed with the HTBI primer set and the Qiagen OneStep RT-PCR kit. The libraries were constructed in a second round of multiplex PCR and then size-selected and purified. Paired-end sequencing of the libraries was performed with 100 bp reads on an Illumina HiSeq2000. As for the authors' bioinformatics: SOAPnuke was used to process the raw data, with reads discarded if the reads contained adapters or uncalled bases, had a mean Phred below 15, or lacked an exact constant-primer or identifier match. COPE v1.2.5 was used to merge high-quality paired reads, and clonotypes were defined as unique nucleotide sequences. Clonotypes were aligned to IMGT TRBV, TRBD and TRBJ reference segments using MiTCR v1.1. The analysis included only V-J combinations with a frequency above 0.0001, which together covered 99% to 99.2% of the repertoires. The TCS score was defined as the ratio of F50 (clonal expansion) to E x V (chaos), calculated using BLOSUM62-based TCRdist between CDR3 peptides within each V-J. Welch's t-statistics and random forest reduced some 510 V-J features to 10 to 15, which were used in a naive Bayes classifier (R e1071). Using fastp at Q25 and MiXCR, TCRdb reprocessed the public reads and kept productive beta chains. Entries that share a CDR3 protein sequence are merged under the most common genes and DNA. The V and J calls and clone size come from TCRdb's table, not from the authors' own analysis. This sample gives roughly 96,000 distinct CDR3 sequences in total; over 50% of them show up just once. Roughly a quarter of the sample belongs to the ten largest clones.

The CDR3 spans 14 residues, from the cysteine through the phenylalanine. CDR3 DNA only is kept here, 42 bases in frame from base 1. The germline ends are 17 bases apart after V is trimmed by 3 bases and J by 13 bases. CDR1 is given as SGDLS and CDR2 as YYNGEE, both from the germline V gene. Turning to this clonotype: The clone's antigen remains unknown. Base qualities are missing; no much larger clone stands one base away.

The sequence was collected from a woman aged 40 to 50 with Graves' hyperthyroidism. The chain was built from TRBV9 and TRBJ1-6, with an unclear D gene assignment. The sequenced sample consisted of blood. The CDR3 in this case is CASSAGGPGTPLHF. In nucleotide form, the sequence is TGTGCCAGCAGCGCAGGTGGACCCGGAACGCCCCTCCACTTT.